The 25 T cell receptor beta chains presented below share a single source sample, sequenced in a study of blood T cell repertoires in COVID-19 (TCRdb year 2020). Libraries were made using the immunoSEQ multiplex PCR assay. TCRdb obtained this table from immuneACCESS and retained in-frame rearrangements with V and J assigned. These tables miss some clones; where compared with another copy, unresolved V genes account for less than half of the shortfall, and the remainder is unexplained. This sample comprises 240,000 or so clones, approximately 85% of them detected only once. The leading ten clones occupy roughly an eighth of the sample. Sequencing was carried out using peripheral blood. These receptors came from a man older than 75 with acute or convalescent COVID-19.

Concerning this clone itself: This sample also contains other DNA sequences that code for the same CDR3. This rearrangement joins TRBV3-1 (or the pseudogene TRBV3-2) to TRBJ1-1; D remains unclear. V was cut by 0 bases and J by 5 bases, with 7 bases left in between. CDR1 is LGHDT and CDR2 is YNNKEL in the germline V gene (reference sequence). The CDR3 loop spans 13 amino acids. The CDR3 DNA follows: TGTGCCAGCAGCCAAGATGGGAGGACTGAAGCTTTCTTT. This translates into CASSQDGRTEAFF.

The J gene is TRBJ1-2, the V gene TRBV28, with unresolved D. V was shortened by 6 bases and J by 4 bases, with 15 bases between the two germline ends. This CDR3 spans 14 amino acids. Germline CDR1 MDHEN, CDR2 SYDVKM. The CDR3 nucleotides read TGTGCCAGCAGCCGTCCTCCAGGCAGCTATGGCTACACCTTC. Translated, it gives CASSRPPGSYGYTF.

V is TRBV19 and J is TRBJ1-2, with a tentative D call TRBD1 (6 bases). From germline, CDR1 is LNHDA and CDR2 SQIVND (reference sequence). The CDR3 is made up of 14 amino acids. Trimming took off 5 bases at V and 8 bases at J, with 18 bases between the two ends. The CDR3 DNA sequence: TGTGCCAGTAGTCTTTATACAGGGCTCGCAGGCTACACCTTC. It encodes CASSLYTGLAGYTF.

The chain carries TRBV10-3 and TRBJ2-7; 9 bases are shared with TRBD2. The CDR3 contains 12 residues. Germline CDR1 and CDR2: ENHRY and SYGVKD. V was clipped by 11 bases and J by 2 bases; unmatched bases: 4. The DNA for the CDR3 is TGTGCCTCTCGGACTAGCGCCTACGAGCAGTACTTC. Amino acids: CASRTSAYEQYF.

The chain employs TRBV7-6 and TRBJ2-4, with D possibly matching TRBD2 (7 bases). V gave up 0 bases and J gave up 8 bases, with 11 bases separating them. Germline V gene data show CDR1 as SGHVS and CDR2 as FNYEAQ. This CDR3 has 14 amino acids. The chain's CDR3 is CASSLAQGRDIQYF. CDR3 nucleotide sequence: TGTGCCAGCAGCTTAGCGCAGGGGAGGGACATTCAGTACTTC.

The DNA of the CDR3 is TGCAGCGTTGCAGTCAGGGGGGATTTTAACTATGGCTACACCTTC. The encoded protein is CSVAVRGDFNYGYTF. The gene calls are TRBV29-1 and TRBJ1-2; TRBD1 matches at 7 bases. Germline CDR1 SQVTM, CDR2 ANQGSEA. The CDR3 runs to 15 residues. The trim removed 4 bases at V and 1 base at J, leaving 9 bases unmatched.

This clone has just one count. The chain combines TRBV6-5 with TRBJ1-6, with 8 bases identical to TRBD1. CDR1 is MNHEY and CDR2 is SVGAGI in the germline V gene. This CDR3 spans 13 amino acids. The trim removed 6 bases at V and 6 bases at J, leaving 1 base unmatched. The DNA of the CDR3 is TGTGCCAGCAGGGGACAGGTTAATTCACCCCTCCACTTT. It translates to CASRGQVNSPLHF.

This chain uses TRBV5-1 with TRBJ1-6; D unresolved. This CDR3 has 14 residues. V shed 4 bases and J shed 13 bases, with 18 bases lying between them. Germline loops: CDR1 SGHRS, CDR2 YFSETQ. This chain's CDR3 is CASSPIGEVGPLHF. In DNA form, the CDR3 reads TGCGCCAGCAGCCCCATCGGGGAGGTTGGTCCCCTCCACTTT. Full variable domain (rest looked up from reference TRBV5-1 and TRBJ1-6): KAGVTQTPRYLIKTRGQQVTLSCSPISGHRSVSWYQQTPGQGLQFLFEYFSETQRNKGNFPGRFSGRQFSNSRSEMNVSTLELGDSALYLCASSPIGEVGPLHFGNGTRLTVT.

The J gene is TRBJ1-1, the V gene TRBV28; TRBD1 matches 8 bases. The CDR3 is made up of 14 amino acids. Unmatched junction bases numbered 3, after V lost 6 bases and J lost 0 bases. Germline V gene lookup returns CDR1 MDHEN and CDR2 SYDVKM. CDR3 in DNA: TGTGCCAGCAGATCAGGGGGCCTGAACACTGAAGCTTTCTTT. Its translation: CASRSGGLNTEAFF.

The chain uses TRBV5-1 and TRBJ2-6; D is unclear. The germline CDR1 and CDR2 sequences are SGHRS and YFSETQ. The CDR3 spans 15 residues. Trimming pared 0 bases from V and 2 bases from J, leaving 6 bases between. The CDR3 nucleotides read TGCGCCAGCAGCTTGGCCCGGGCTGGGGCCAACGTCCTGACTTTC. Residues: CASSLARAGANVLTF. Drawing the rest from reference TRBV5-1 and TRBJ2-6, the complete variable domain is KAGVTQTPRYLIKTRGQQVTLSCSPISGHRSVSWYQQTPGQGLQFLFEYFSETQRNKGNFPGRFSGRQFSNSRSEMNVSTLELGDSALYLCASSLARAGANVLTFGAGSRLTVL.

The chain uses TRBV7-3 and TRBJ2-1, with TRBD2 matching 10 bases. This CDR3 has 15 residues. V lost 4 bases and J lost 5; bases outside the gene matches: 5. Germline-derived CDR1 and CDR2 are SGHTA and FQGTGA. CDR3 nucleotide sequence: TGTGCCAGCAGCTCCCGGACTAGCGGAGACAATGAGCAGTTCTTC. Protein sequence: CASSSRTSGDNEQFF.

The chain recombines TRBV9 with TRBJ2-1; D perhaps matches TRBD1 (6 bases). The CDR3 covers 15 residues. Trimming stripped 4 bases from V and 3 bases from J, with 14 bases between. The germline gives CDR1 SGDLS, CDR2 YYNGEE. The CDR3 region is CASSPQDRVYNEQFF. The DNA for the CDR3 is TGTGCCAGCAGCCCACAGGACAGAGTCTACAATGAGCAGTTCTTC.

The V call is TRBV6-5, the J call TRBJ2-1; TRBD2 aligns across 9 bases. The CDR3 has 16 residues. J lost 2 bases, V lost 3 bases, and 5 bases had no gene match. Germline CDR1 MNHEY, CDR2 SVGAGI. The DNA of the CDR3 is TGTGCCAGCAGTTATTTAGCGGGGGCCCCCTACAATGAGCAGTTCTTC. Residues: CASSYLAGAPYNEQFF.

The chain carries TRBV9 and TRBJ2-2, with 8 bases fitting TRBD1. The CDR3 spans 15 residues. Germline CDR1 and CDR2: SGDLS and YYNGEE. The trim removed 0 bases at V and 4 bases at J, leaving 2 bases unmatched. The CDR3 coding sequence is TGTGCCAGCAGCGTAGGGACAGGGCCCACCGGGGAGCTGTTTTTT. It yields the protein CASSVGTGPTGELFF. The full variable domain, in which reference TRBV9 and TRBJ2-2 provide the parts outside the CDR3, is DSGVTQTPKHLITATGQRVTLRCSPRSGDLSVYWYQQSLDQGLQFLIQYYNGEERAKGNILERFSAQQFPDLHSELNLSSLELGDSALYFCASSVGTGPTGELFFGEGSRLTVL.

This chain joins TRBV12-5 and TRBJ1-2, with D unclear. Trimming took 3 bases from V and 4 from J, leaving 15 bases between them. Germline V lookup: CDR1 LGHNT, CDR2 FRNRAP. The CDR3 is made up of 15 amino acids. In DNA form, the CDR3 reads TGTGCTAGTGGTTTAGGAGGTAGTTTAGGCTATGGCTACACCTTC. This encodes CASGLGGSLGYGYTF.

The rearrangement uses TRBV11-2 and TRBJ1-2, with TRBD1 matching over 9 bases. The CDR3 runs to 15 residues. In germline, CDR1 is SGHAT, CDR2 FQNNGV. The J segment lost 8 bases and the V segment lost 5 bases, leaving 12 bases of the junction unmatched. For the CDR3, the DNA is TGTGCCAGCAGCCTAGGGACAGGGCGAGGTCAGGGCTACACCTTC. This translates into CASSLGTGRGQGYTF.

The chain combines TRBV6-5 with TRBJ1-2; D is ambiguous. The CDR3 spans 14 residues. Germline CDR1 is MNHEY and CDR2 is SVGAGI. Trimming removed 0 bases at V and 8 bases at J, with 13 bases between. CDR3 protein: CASSYSKAGGGYTF. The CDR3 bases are TGTGCCAGCAGTTACTCGAAGGCAGGCGGGGGCTACACCTTC.

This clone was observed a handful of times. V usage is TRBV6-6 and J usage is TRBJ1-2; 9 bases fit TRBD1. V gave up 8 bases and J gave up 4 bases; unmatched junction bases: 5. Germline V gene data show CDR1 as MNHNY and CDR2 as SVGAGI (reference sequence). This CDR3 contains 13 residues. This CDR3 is CASARQGGYGYTF. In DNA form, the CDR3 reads TGTGCCAGCGCCCGACAGGGGGGCTATGGCTACACCTTC.

CDR3 in DNA: TGCGCCAGCAGCTTGCTCTCTAGCGGTGAGCAGTTCTTC. Its protein is CASSLLSSGEQFF. V usage is TRBV5-1 and J usage is TRBJ2-1; TRBD2 agrees at 7 bases. This CDR3 contains 13 residues. The germline CDR1 and CDR2 sequences are SGHRS and YFSETQ. V shed 1 base and J 9 bases; nucleotides not matched to a gene: 4. The full variable domain, in which reference TRBV5-1 and TRBJ2-1 provide the parts outside the CDR3, is KAGVTQTPRYLIKTRGQQVTLSCSPISGHRSVSWYQQTPGQGLQFLFEYFSETQRNKGNFPGRFSGRQFSNSRSEMNVSTLELGDSALYLCASSLLSSGEQFFGPGTRLTVL.

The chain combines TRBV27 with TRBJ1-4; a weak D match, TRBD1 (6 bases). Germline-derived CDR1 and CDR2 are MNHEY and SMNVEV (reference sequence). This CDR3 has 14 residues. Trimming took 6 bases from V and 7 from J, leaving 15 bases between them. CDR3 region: CASRLAGEGEKLFF. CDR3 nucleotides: TGTGCCAGCAGGCTGGCAGGGGAGGGTGAAAAACTGTTTTTT.

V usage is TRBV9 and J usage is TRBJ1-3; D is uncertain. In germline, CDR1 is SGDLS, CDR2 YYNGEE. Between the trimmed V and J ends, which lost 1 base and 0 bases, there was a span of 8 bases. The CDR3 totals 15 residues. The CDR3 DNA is TGTGCCAGCAGCGTATTCCAGTCCTCTGGAAACACCATATATTTT. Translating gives CASSVFQSSGNTIYF.

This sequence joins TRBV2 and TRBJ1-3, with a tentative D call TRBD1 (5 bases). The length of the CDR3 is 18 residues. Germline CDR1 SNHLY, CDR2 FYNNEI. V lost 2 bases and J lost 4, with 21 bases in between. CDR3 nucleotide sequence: TGTGCCAGCAGTGAACTCCTACAGGTCTCCCGGTCGGGAAACACCATATATTTT. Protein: CASSELLQVSRSGNTIYF.

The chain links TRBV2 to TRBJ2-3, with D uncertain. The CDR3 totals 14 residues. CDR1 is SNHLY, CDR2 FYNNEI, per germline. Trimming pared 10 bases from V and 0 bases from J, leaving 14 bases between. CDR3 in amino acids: CATTTLLSTDTQYF. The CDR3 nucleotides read TGTGCCACCACGACACTTCTCAGCACAGATACGCAGTATTTT.

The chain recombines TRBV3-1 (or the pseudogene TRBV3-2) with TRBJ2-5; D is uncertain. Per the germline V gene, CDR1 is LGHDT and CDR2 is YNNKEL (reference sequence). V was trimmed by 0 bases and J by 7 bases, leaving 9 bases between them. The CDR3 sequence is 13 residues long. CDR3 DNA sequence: TGTGCCAGCAGCCAAGAGGAGTGGAGGACCCAGTACTTC. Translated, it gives CASSQEEWRTQYF.

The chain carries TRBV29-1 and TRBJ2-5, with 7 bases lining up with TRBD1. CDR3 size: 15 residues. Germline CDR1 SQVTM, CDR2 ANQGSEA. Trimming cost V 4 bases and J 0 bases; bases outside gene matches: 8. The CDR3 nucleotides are TGCAGCGTTGGAAAGGGACAGCCGTACCAAGAGACCCAGTACTTC. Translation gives CSVGKGQPYQETQYF.